This T cell receptor (beta chain) came from a study of blood T cells in healthy people across ages. Study-level findings and limits: Unsorted PBMCs ruled out conclusive naive versus antigen-experienced comparison.

The CDR3 is made up of 16 amino acids. Germline V gene sequence: CDR1 SGHTA, CDR2 FQGNSA. V dropped 9 bases and J dropped 0 bases, with 18 bases sitting between them. A word on this clonotype: Antigen specificity is unknown.

The authors ran a second PCR of about 6 to 11 cycles using a sample-barcoded 5' primer and a J-beta primer mix. Using its own MiXCR run on the 5' RACE reads, TCRdb lists one record per CDR3 protein. The sample comprises hundreds of thousands of distinct CDR3 sequences, about 26% of which are singletons, and about 3% rests with the top ten. The same sample was also used in a study of T cells of mothers and their children.

This sequence joins TRBV7-2 and TRBJ2-1; D tentatively fits TRBD1 or TRBD2 (5 bases each). What was sequenced was blood. The receptor was derived from a boy aged 5-17 years in good health. The CDR3 DNA reads as TGTGCCAGTCCACGGGGCGGAAACCGCTCCTACAATGAGCAGTTCTTC. Translating gives CASPRGGNRSYNEQFF.